The entry that follows covers one T cell receptor beta chain sequence. Its antigen is unidentified. This entry is derived from a study of lymphopenia after photon versus proton radiotherapy. Study-wide points: Only patients who died were analyzed for survival; proton advantage is unproven. Post-nadir TCR diversity decline inversely tracked overall survival among those who died. Under photons, naive T cells and diversity fell while effector/memory populations rose.

V lost 7 bases to trimming and J lost 5 bases, with 11 bases between them. The CDR3 spans 12 residues. Germline-derived CDR1 and CDR2 are LNHDA and SQIVND (reference sequence). Profiling relied on immunoSEQ multiplex PCR, and the TCRdb table lists in-frame clones only, not all of them. The sample has about 160,000 clones, about 85% seen once; the top ten hold 4% to 5%. This chain connects TRBV19 to TRBJ2-5; possibly TRBD1 for D (5 bases). This material consisted of peripheral blood, taken from a patient treated with photon-based radiotherapy. The source is a man aged 45-60 years with gastric cancer. The chain's CDR3 is CASIRKGETQYF. CDR3 DNA sequence: TGTGCCAGTATTAGAAAGGGGGAGACCCAGTACTTC.